This T cell receptor beta chain originates from a study of cytomegalovirus exposure and HLA in healthy donors. V dropped 5 bases and J dropped 3; count of bases not matched to a gene: 6. This CDR3 region has 15 residues. CDR1 is MDHEN and CDR2 is SYDVKM in the germline V gene. The primer mix had 60 Vbeta and 13 Jbeta primers. Clones were read by immunoSEQ multiplex PCR, and TCRdb kept only the in-frame ones, dropping some. The sample holds over 85,000 clones, over 65% seen once. This TCR derives from a man aged 25 to 40 in good health and CMV-seropositive. This chain links TRBV28 with TRBJ2-7; 11 nucleotides align to TRBD1. Sequenced: PBMCs. The CDR3 reads CASSIPGTGGYEQYF. Written as DNA, the CDR3 is TGTGCCAGCAGTATACCCGGGACAGGGGGCTACGAGCAGTACTTC. Variable domain in full (rest from reference TRBV28 and TRBJ2-7): DVKVTQSSRYLVKRTGEKVFLECVQDMDHENMFWYRQDPGLGLRLIYFSYDVKMKEKGDIPEGYSVSREKKERFSLILESASTNQTSMYLCASSIPGTGGYEQYFGPGTRLTVT.